The 20 T cell receptor beta chains below all came from one sample that was sequenced in a study of radiation and T cells in renal cell carcinoma. Sample time point: baseline pretreatment blood. Treatment described: 15 Gy SBRT to primary tumor, nephrectomy 4 weeks later. Clones were read by immunoSEQ multiplex PCR, and TCRdb kept only the in-frame ones, dropping some. The table has 150,000 or so clones, about 87% seen once; the top ten hold around 4%. Sequencing was performed on blood, taken from a patient whose treatment included radiotherapy and nephrectomy. All receptors derive from a woman between 70 and 85 years old with renal cell carcinoma.

Details on this clone: Within the sample, other DNA sequences also encode this same CDR3. The V call is TRBV6-5, the J call TRBJ1-1; tentatively, D is TRBD1 (5 bases). The CDR3 is made up of 14 amino acids. Germline values: CDR1 MNHEY, CDR2 SVGAGI. The V gene lost 6 bases and the J gene lost 0 bases, with 11 bases spanning the gap. The CDR3 DNA reads as TGTGCCAGCAGACCCGGACAATTGAACACTGAAGCTTTCTTT. Protein sequence: CASRPGQLNTEAFF.

This chain uses TRBV30 with TRBJ2-7; 9 nucleotides line up with TRBD1. Germline V CDR1 and CDR2: GTSNPN, SVGIG (reference sequence). The CDR3 spans 14 residues. With V trimmed by 4 bases and J by 2 bases, 6 bases remained unmatched. This CDR3 reads CAWKWTGDTYEQYF. CDR3 in DNA: TGTGCCTGGAAATGGACAGGGGATACCTACGAGCAGTACTTC.

This clone was seen a single time. The genes are TRBV4-1 and TRBJ2-7; D perhaps matches TRBD1 (7 bases). The CDR3 consists of 15 residues. V was pared by 4 bases and J by 2 bases, with 15 bases between. Germline V CDR1 and CDR2: MGHRA, YSYEKL. The CDR3 here is CASSPQGGLAYEQYF. DNA for the CDR3: TGCGCCAGCAGCCCTCAGGGGGGCCTCGCCTACGAGCAGTACTTC.

The chain joins TRBV5-4 to TRBJ1-2; D is perhaps TRBD1 (5 bases). V was shortened by 0 bases and J by 6 bases, with 9 bases between the two germline ends. This CDR3 has 13 amino acids. Per germline, CDR1 SGHNT and CDR2 YYREEE (reference sequence). The CDR3 region has the DNA TGTGCCAGCAGCTTGGCGGGGGTCAATGGCTACACCTTC. It codes for CASSLAGVNGYTF. Full variable domain (remainder filled in from reference TRBV5-4 and TRBJ1-2): ETGVTQSPTHLIKTRGQQVTLRCSSQSGHNTVSWYQQALGQGPQFIFQYYREEENGRGNFPPRFSGLQFPNYSSELNVNALELDDSALYLCASSLAGVNGYTFGSGTRLTVV.

About this clone: In the same sample, other DNA sequences code for this CDR3. V and J are TRBV7-2 and TRBJ1-1, with TRBD1 matching 8 bases. Germline CDR1 reads SGHTA; CDR2 reads FQGNSA. The ends lost 0 bases at V and 1 base at J; junction bases unmatched: 1. The CDR3 has 15 amino acids. Written as DNA, the CDR3 is TGTGCCAGCAGCTTAGCCGGACAGGGGAACACTGAAGCTTTCTTT. Protein product: CASSLAGQGNTEAFF.

The chain is built from TRBV28 and TRBJ2-1; weak D call: TRBD1 (7 bases). V lost 6 bases, J lost 8 bases, and 23 bases lay in between. Germline assignment: CDR1 MDHEN and CDR2 SYDVKM. CDR3 length: 16 amino acids. CDR3 DNA: TGTGCCAGCAGGGCAACGCTAGGGGGCGGGATGGATGAGCAGTTCTTC. Residues: CASRATLGGGMDEQFF.

This clone was detected only a few times. The V call is TRBV6-6, the J call TRBJ1-1; D is unresolved. CDR1 MNHNY and CDR2 SVGAGI come from the germline V gene (reference sequence). This CDR3 region has 13 residues. Trimming left V 2 bases short and J 6 bases short, with 10 bases between. The CDR3 is CASSYDGVAEAFF. Here the CDR3 DNA reads TGTGCCAGCAGTTACGACGGTGTGGCTGAAGCTTTCTTT.

The chain is built from TRBV5-6 and TRBJ1-1; D call uncertain. CDR1 is SGHDT and CDR2 is YYEEEE in the germline V gene. The CDR3 is 13 residues long. V was cut by 0 bases and J by 5 bases, with 8 bases left in between. The CDR3 spells CASSLAGATEAFF. CDR3 nucleotide sequence: TGTGCCAGCAGCTTGGCGGGAGCAACTGAAGCTTTCTTT. Full variable domain (remainder filled in from reference TRBV5-6 and TRBJ1-1): DAGVTQSPTHLIKTRGQQVTLRCSPKSGHDTVSWYQQALGQGPQFIFQYYEEEERQRGNFPDRFSGHQFPNYSSELNVNALLLGDSALYLCASSLAGATEAFFGQGTRLTVV.

The rearrangement links TRBV9 to TRBJ2-2; TRBD2 matches 10 bases. V was pared by 0 bases and J by 4 bases, with 3 bases of the junction left unmatched. CDR3 length equals 16 residues. Germline-derived CDR1 and CDR2 are SGDLS and YYNGEE. The CDR3 sequence is CASSVVGLATTGELFF. CDR3 nucleotide sequence: TGTGCCAGCAGCGTAGTGGGACTAGCGACCACCGGGGAGCTGTTTTTT.

V and J are TRBV14 and TRBJ2-1, with D perhaps matching TRBD1 (5 bases). The V and J ends lost 4 bases and 6 bases respectively, with 13 bases between them. Per the germline V gene, CDR1 is SGHDN and CDR2 is FVKESK. There are 14 residues in the CDR3. The CDR3 bases are TGTGCCAGCAGCCCAGGGCTTTTGGTCAATGAGCAGTTCTTC. Protein sequence: CASSPGLLVNEQFF. Drawing the rest from reference TRBV14 and TRBJ2-1, the complete variable domain is EAGVTQFPSHSVIEKGQTVTLRCDPISGHDNLYWYRRVMGKEIKFLLHFVKESKQDESGMPNNRFLAERTGGTYSTLKVQPAELEDSGVYFCASSPGLLVNEQFFGPGTRLTVL.

The V and J genes are TRBV30 and TRBJ2-2; TRBD1 agrees at 8 bases. Trimming removed 6 bases from V and 2 bases from J; junction bases left unmatched: 5. The germline V gene encodes CDR1 GTSNPN and CDR2 SVGIG (reference sequence). CDR3 length equals 14 residues. The CDR3 DNA follows: TGTGCCTGTCCGACAGGGGTCAACACCGGGGAGCTGTTTTTT. Encoded protein: CACPTGVNTGELFF.

V is TRBV6-1 and J is TRBJ2-7; 12 nucleotides line up with TRBD1. Germline V gene lookup returns CDR1 MNHNS and CDR2 SASEGT. The CDR3 has 14 residues. The ends lost 4 bases at V and 6 bases at J; junction bases unmatched: 4. CDR3 coding DNA: TGTGCCAGCAGTGGCCGGGACAGGGGGCTCGAGCAGTACTTC. Translation: CASSGRDRGLEQYF.

The chain couples TRBV20-1 to TRBJ2-5; tentative D call: TRBD2 (5 bases). Germline CDR1 reads DFQATT; CDR2 reads SNEGSKA (reference sequence). The CDR3 has 11 residues. V lost 6 bases to trimming and J lost 3 bases, with 8 bases between them. Here the CDR3 reads CSADSEETQYF. The CDR3 DNA follows: TGCAGTGCGGACTCCGAAGAGACCCAGTACTTC.

The V call is TRBV9, the J call TRBJ1-3; D remains unclear. Germline V gene sequence: CDR1 SGDLS, CDR2 YYNGEE. The length of the CDR3 is 16 residues. Trimming left V 0 bases short and J 0 bases short, with 10 bases between. CDR3 loop: CASSVGGSRSGNTIYF. The CDR3 DNA is TGTGCCAGCAGCGTAGGAGGGTCCCGCTCTGGAAACACCATATATTTT.

The CDR3 DNA reads TGTGCCAGCAGTTACCAGGGACAGCAAAACTACGAGCAGTACTTC. It codes for CASSYQGQQNYEQYF. The chain recombines TRBV6-6 with TRBJ2-7; 7 nucleotides match TRBD1. The junction had 7 bases not matched to a gene; V was cut back by 2 bases and J by 3 bases. This CDR3 comprises 15 residues. Germline CDR1 reads MNHNY; CDR2 reads SVGAGI (reference sequence).

The chain is built from TRBV25-1 and TRBJ2-5; D could derive from TRBD1 or TRBD2 (5 bases each). There are 14 residues in the CDR3. V lost 5 bases and J lost 4, with 14 bases in between. CDR1 and CDR2 (germline): MGHDK, SYGVNS. CDR3 protein: CASSLFGAGETQYF. The DNA of the CDR3 is TGTGCCAGCAGTCTTTTTGGGGCGGGAGAGACCCAGTACTTC.

This chain links TRBV19 with TRBJ2-3; TRBD2 aligns across 9 bases. After removal of 7 bases from V and 2 bases from J, the junction contained 7 bases not matched to a gene. This CDR3 is 15 amino acids long. Germline CDR1 reads LNHDA; CDR2 reads SQIVND (reference sequence). Here the CDR3 reads CASTPKRGVTDTQYF. CDR3 DNA: TGTGCCAGTACTCCCAAGCGGGGGGTCACAGATACGCAGTATTTT.

The V gene is TRBV2, the J gene TRBJ2-5, with a weak D call TRBD2 (6 bases). The length of the CDR3 is 14 residues. Trimming pared 9 bases from V and 2 bases from J, leaving 16 bases between. The germline CDR1 and CDR2 sequences are SNHLY and FYNNEI. DNA for the CDR3: TGTGCCAGTACTCCGGGACTCAAACAAGAGACCCAGTACTTC. It yields the protein CASTPGLKQETQYF.

V is TRBV4-3 and J is TRBJ2-4, with D maybe TRBD1 (6 bases). Germline CDR1 and CDR2: LGHNA and YSLEER. V was clipped by 2 bases and J by 9 bases, with 14 bases between them. There are 14 residues in the CDR3. CDR3 protein: CASSQFTGSGIQYF. The CDR3 DNA reads TGCGCCAGCAGCCAATTTACAGGGTCCGGCATTCAGTACTTC.

The rearrangement joins TRBV5-4 to TRBJ2-6, with 12 bases aligning to TRBD2. The CDR3 consists of 17 residues. The germline CDR1 and CDR2 sequences are SGHNT and YYREEE (reference sequence). V shed 3 bases, J shed 2 bases, and the junction held 3 bases outside the gene matches. The CDR3 bases are TGTGCCAGCAGCTCGCTAGCGGGGGGGCCTGGGGCCAACGTCCTGACTTTC. Translating it yields CASSSLAGGPGANVLTF. The whole variable domain, remainder taken from reference TRBV5-4 and TRBJ2-6, is ETGVTQSPTHLIKTRGQQVTLRCSSQSGHNTVSWYQQALGQGPQFIFQYYREEENGRGNFPPRFSGLQFPNYSSELNVNALELDDSALYLCASSSLAGGPGANVLTFGAGSRLTVL.